This TCR beta chain was recovered during a study of Graves' ophthalmopathy and Graves' hyperthyroidism. As for the study in general: Samples of peripheral blood were obtained at initial diagnosis, prior to treatment of any kind.

Amplifying from RNA transcripts, the study obtained TCR beta CDR3 regions. RT-PCR with HTBI primers came first, then second-round multiplex PCR. TCRdb ran MiXCR on the multiplex PCR reads and lists one entry per CDR3 protein. The profile shows 350,000 to 400,000 distinct CDR3 sequences, 18% of them singletons. From fresh peripheral blood, around 11 ml in volume, the PBMCs were obtained. Trimming removed 3 bases from V and 5 bases from J, with 25 bases in between. Per the germline V gene, CDR1 is MNHNS and CDR2 is SASEGT. The CDR3 loop spans 18 amino acids. Many counts were recorded for this clonotype. This may come from a read error, since a much larger clone is one base off.

J is TRBJ1-1 and V is TRBV6-1; no definite D call. The sequenced sample was peripheral blood. The sequence derives from a woman under 30 with Graves' ophthalmopathy. This CDR3 reads CASSDGERPQDQKTEAFF. In DNA, the CDR3 is TGTGCCAGCAGTGATGGAGAGAGACCCCAGGATCAGAAGACTGAAGCTTTCTTT.